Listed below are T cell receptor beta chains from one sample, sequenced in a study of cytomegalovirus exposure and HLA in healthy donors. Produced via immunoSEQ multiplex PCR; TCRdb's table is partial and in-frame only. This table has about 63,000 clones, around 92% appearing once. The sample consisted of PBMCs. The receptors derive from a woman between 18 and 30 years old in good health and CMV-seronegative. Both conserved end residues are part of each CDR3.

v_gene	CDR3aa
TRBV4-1	CASSPTPGGYQETQYF
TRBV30	CARRQDSYEQYF
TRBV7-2	CASSLGGASYEQYF
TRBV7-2	CASSLNRGLAGSSYEQYF
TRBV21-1	CASSKGPRRYEKLFF
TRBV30	CAWSVAGVQTF
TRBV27	CASSSYLAGALSPGVGEQFF
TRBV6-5	CASSYSGVPAAEAFF
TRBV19	CAIEWQGRAKAGNTIYF
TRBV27	CASSYQWTDMNTEAFF
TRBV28	CASSSSSDGDIQYF
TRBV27	CASSLPFDRGTYNEQFF
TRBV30	CAWTRRVQGTQYF
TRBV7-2	CASSFSSGPYEQYF
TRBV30	CAWSVLAGGPGTGELFF
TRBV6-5	CASSQGGWGNQPQHF
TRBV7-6	CASFQSTDTQYF
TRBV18	CASSTGTGLWAEAFF
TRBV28	CASSLPMTGAEAFF
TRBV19	CASSVPEGKQYF
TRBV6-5	CASSYRRDRGNQPQHF
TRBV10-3	CAIRDRYTLKGFF
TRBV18	CASSPGRSEGQPQHF
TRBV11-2	CASSYPRTSPVETQYF
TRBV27	CASSFGGGMNTEAFF
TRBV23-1	CASSRGVVYEQYF
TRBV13	CASSYNRATEAFF
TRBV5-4	CASSTPQGYNEQFF
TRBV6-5	CASSRTSGNGETQYF
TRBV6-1	CASTIGAAYGYTF
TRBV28	CASTPWGRNYGYTF
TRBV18	CASSPSGTGGNYGYTF
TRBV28	CASSLRQGSQPQHF
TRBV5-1	CASSVDRAETQYF
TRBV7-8	CASSRLAGETYEQYF
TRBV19	CASTPIYNRGYNQPQHF
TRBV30	CAWSVGGGEGQPQHF
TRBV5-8	CASSLGTSGSNEQFF
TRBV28	CASSPRTFSSYNEQFF
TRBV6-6	CASSYQDTGDEQYF